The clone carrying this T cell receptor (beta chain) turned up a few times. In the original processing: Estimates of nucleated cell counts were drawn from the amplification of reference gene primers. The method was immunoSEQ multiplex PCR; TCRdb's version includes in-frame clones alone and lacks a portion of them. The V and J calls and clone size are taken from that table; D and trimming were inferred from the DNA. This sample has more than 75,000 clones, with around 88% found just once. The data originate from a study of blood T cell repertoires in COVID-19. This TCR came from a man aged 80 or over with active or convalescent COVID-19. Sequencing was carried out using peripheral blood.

CDR3 nucleotide sequence: TGTGCCAGCTCACCACCGGGACAGGGTTTAGACGAGCAGTACTTC. Its translation: CASSPPGQGLDEQYF. The V gene is TRBV18, the J gene TRBJ2-7; 9 nucleotides align to TRBD1. Germline CDR1 KGHSH, CDR2 LQKENI. This CDR3 spans 15 amino acids. J lost 5 bases, V lost 0 bases, and 5 bases had no gene match.